This is a list of T cell receptor beta chains from one sample in a study of T cell responses to AZD1222 COVID-19 vaccine. This table comes from immunoSEQ multiplex PCR, and its TCRdb copy is limited to in-frame clones, with some not included. The table has tens of thousands of clones, approximately 80% seen once. Source: peripheral blood, taken 28 days after the second AZD1222 dose. The source of these receptors is an adult who received the AZD1222 COVID-19 vaccine. CDR3s include the opening cysteine and the closing phenylalanine or tryptophan. A D gene is named only where the DNA matches it firmly. Size is stated for part of the rows, as once, few or many counts, or as a class when the clone is expanded.

D	size	V	J	CDR3	DNA
.	few	TRBV7-2	TRBJ1-4	CASSTQRGVPNEKLFF	TGTGCCAGCAGCACCCAAAGGGGGGTTCCTAATGAAAAACTGTTTTTT
TRBD2	.	TRBV11-1	TRBJ2-3	CASSIWGLAGTDTQYF	TGTGCCAGCAGCATCTGGGGACTAGCGGGCACAGATACGCAGTATTTT
TRBD1	.	TRBV5-4	TRBJ2-7	CASSLGTGLNEQYF	TGTGCCAGCAGCTTGGGGACAGGGCTAAACGAGCAGTACTTC
.	.	TRBV5-6	TRBJ2-5	CASSPGDIRETQYF	TGTGCCAGCAGCCCGGGGGACATAAGGGAGACCCAGTACTTC
.	medium-sized	TRBV7-8	TRBJ1-5	CASSLVGLSNQPQHF	TGTGCCAGCAGCTTAGTCGGACTCAGCAATCAGCCCCAGCATTTT
.	.	TRBV28	TRBJ1-3	CASRPWATSSGNTIYF	TGTGCCAGCCGACCGTGGGCGACGAGCTCTGGAAACACCATATATTTT
TRBD1	.	TRBV15	TRBJ1-1	CATSRAGGQGAAEAFF	TGTGCCACCAGCAGAGCTGGGGGACAGGGGGCCGCTGAAGCTTTCTTT
TRBD1	.	TRBV5-1	TRBJ1-6	CASHTGQINSPLHF	TGCGCCAGCCATACGGGACAGATTAATTCACCCCTCCACTTT
.	.	TRBV5-1	TRBJ2-7	CASSLGSGQTYEQYF	TGCGCCAGCAGCTTGGGCTCGGGACAAACCTACGAGCAGTACTTC
.	.	TRBV27	TRBJ1-1	CASSLFMMGDTEAFF	TGTGCCAGCAGTTTATTTATGATGGGGGACACTGAAGCTTTCTTT
.	.	TRBV11-2	TRBJ2-2	CASSLVVGATGELFF	TGTGCCAGCAGCTTAGTGGTGGGGGCCACCGGGGAGCTGTTTTTT
.	.	TRBV20-1	TRBJ1-1	CSASGAVMNTEAFF	TGCAGTGCTAGTGGTGCGGTAATGAACACTGAAGCTTTCTTT
.	.	TRBV21-1	TRBJ1-1	CASSPPHRGPNTEAFF	TGTGCCAGCAGCCCCCCGCACAGGGGTCCGAACACTGAAGCTTTCTTT
.	few	TRBV6-4	TRBJ1-1	CASSREGGNTEAFF	TGTGCCAGCAGTAGGGAGGGAGGGAACACTGAAGCTTTCTTT
TRBD1	.	TRBV19	TRBJ1-3	CASRRQGNSGNTIYF	TGTGCCAGTAGGAGACAGGGGAACTCTGGAAACACCATATATTTT
.	once	TRBV7-2	TRBJ1-5	CASSGGTHSNQPQHF	TGTGCCAGCAGCGGGGGGACACATAGCAATCAGCCCCAGCATTTT
.	.	TRBV6-5	TRBJ1-2	CASSYAVSQVGYTF	TGTGCCAGCAGTTACGCAGTCAGCCAAGTTGGCTACACCTTC
.	once	TRBV6-2/TRBV6-3	TRBJ1-5	CASSYHSNQPQHF	TGTGCCAGCAGTTACCATAGCAATCAGCCCCAGCATTTT
.	.	TRBV5-4	TRBJ2-4	CASSLAYGFIQYF	TGTGCCAGCAGCTTGGCCTATGGGTTCATTCAGTACTTC
.	.	TRBV10-3	TRBJ2-5	CAISESKAEETQYF	TGTGCCATCAGTGAGTCGAAGGCAGAAGAGACCCAGTACTTC
.	once	TRBV5-8	TRBJ1-3	CASSSEWGGSGNTIYF	TGTGCCAGCAGCTCCGAGTGGGGCGGCTCTGGAAACACCATATATTTT
.	.	TRBV28	TRBJ1-4	CASSFGPGGGKLFF	TGTGCCAGCAGTTTTGGTCCCGGGGGCGGAAAACTGTTTTTT